Below are 25 T cell receptor beta chains sequenced from a single sample in a study of post-analysis software for immune sequencing data. Study results and limitations: The five TRBV segments detected at higher frequency in patients than in controls included TRBV5-6, TRBV5-1 and TRBV20-1.

No cognate antigen is known for these TCRs. Researchers reported that TCR beta cDNA libraries carried unique molecular identifiers. TCRdb re-called the PCR reads with MiXCR, one entry per CDR3 protein. The sample carries about 820,000 distinct CDR3 sequences, approximately 53% recorded once. The sample comprised blood. The receptors here all came from a girl aged 5-17 years with multiple sclerosis.

V usage is TRBV12-3 or TRBV12-4 and J usage is TRBJ2-1; D gene unclear. The CDR3 length is 14 residues. Deletions cut 7 bases from V and 4 bases from J, with 14 bases between. DNA of the CDR3: TGTGCCAGCACCAGCCCAACGGAGTACAATGAGCAGTTCTTC. This translates into CASTSPTEYNEQFF.

This clonotype appeared a single time. The rearrangement uses TRBV29-1 and TRBJ1-2; D gene uncertain. Trimming cost V 0 bases and J 4 bases, with 12 bases left between them. The CDR3 runs 14 residues. Looked up from germline, CDR1 is SQVTM and CDR2 is ANQGSEA. As DNA, the CDR3 is TGCAGCGTTGAAGACACAGTGCGAATCTATGGCTACACCTTC. Translated, it gives CSVEDTVRIYGYTF.

The J gene is TRBJ1-4, the V gene TRBV7-6; possible D gene TRBD1, 5 bases. The CDR3 length is 14 residues. The V gene lost 1 base and the J gene lost 8 bases, with 11 bases spanning the gap. Germline-derived CDR1 and CDR2 are SGHVS and FNYEAQ. The DNA of the CDR3 is TGTGCCAGCAGCTTAGGGCAGGGATCCGAAAAACTGTTTTTT. Translating gives CASSLGQGSEKLFF.

As DNA, the CDR3 is TGCAGCGTTGGGGAACTCAGGGTTCACGAGCAGTACTTC. Amino acid sequence: CSVGELRVHEQYF. This chain connects TRBV29-1 to TRBJ2-7; tentative D call: TRBD1 (5 bases). From germline, CDR1 is SQVTM and CDR2 ANQGSEA. Trimming took 4 bases from V and 5 from J, leaving 15 bases between them. The length of the CDR3 is 13 residues.

The chain employs TRBV20-1 and TRBJ2-5; no reliable D call. Deletions cut 5 bases from V and 2 bases from J, with 12 bases between. Germline CDR1 is DFQATT and CDR2 is SNEGSKA (reference sequence). This CDR3 region has 13 residues. CDR3 amino acids: CSASAAVQETQYF. The CDR3 coding sequence is TGCAGTGCTTCTGCGGCAGTTCAAGAGACCCAGTACTTC.

This rearrangement joins TRBV19 to TRBJ1-5; D remains ambiguous. The V and J ends lost 5 bases and 0 bases respectively, with 11 bases between them. The CDR3 consists of 15 residues. Germline CDR1 reads LNHDA; CDR2 reads SQIVND (reference sequence). This chain's CDR3 is CASSPREISNQPQHF. CDR3 coding DNA: TGTGCCAGTAGTCCACGCGAAATTAGCAATCAGCCCCAGCATTTT.

This chain joins TRBV20-1 and TRBJ2-7, with TRBD1 identical over 10 bases. The CDR3 consists of 15 residues. CDR1 and CDR2 from the germline V gene are DFQATT and SNEGSKA (reference sequence). J was trimmed by 5 bases and V by 4 bases; bases with no gene match: 11. The CDR3 DNA is TGCAGTGCTACCTCCGGGACAGGGGCGACTGACGAGCAGTACTTC. Translating gives CSATSGTGATDEQYF.

V gene TRBV6-5 combines with J gene TRBJ2-1, with TRBD2 matching over 9 bases. V gave up 7 bases and J gave up 5 bases; unmatched junction bases: 6. Germline V gene sequence: CDR1 MNHEY, CDR2 SVGAGI. This CDR3 is built from 14 residues. This chain's CDR3 is CASKGGRANNEQFF. The CDR3 coding sequence is TGTGCCAGCAAGGGCGGGAGGGCTAACAATGAGCAGTTCTTC.

This clonotype has a handful of counts. The V gene is TRBV18, the J gene TRBJ2-7; 8 bases match TRBD1. After removal of 3 bases from V and 3 bases from J, the junction contained 7 bases not matched to a gene. The CDR3 is 15 residues long. Germline V gene data show CDR1 as KGHSH and CDR2 as LQKENI. CDR3 in amino acids: CASSPAAGGYYEQYF. For the CDR3, the DNA is TGTGCCAGCTCACCGGCGGCAGGGGGCTACTACGAGCAGTACTTC.

V is TRBV29-1 and J is TRBJ2-3, with D perhaps matching TRBD2 (5 bases). There are 13 residues in the CDR3. Per germline, CDR1 SQVTM and CDR2 ANQGSEA. V was pared by 3 bases and J by 0 bases, with 7 bases between. CDR3 region: CSVDRTSTDTQYF. For the CDR3, the DNA is TGCAGCGTTGATAGGACTAGCACAGATACGCAGTATTTT.

The chain employs TRBV7-8 and TRBJ2-7; D is possibly TRBD2 (6 bases). V lost 1 base to trimming and J lost 0 bases, with 10 bases between them. CDR1 is SGHVS and CDR2 is FQNEAQ in the germline V gene. The CDR3 consists of 15 residues. The CDR3 DNA sequence: TGTGCCAGCAGCTTAGTTGTAGCGGCCTCCTACGAGCAGTACTTC. It is translated as CASSLVVAASYEQYF.

The chain uses TRBV20-1 and TRBJ1-1; D perhaps matches TRBD1 (6 bases). There are 12 residues in the CDR3. The V end was cut by 1 base, the J end by 6 bases, with 9 bases between. Per germline, CDR1 DFQATT and CDR2 SNEGSKA (reference sequence). The CDR3 nucleotides are TGCAGTGCTAGAGGGGGGGGCTCTGAAGCTTTCTTT. Its translation is CSARGGGSEAFF.

This rearrangement joins TRBV7-7 to TRBJ2-3; TRBD2 agrees at 9 bases. Germline V lookup: CDR1 SSHAT, CDR2 FNYEAQ (reference sequence). V gave up 3 bases and J gave up 6 bases; unmatched junction bases: 10. This CDR3 region has 16 residues. The CDR3 bases are TGTGCCAGCAGCTTGGGGACTAGCCTAGAATCGGATACGCAGTATTTT. The encoded protein is CASSLGTSLESDTQYF.

CDR3 DNA: TGTGCCAGCAGGCCGGGACAGAAGAACACTGAAGCTTTCTTT. Its protein product is CASRPGQKNTEAFF. The chain combines TRBV6-6 with TRBJ1-1, with TRBD1 matching over 7 bases. The CDR3 has 14 residues. With V trimmed by 6 bases and J by 1 base, 5 bases remained unmatched. Germline CDR1 MNHNY, CDR2 SVGAGI (reference sequence).

This clonotype showed up just a few times. This chain links TRBV20-1 with TRBJ1-5, with a tentative D call TRBD1 (6 bases). Per germline, CDR1 DFQATT and CDR2 SNEGSKA (reference sequence). Trimming pared 3 bases from V and 3 bases from J, leaving 12 bases between. The CDR3 loop spans 14 amino acids. As DNA, the CDR3 is TGCAGTGCTAGGCCAGGGGACTCCAATCAGCCCCAGCATTTT. Protein product: CSARPGDSNQPQHF.

The genes are TRBV5-1 and TRBJ2-1; TRBD2 might be the D (6 bases). This CDR3 comprises 19 residues. Germline assignment: CDR1 SGHRS and CDR2 YFSETQ. V lost 0 bases and J lost 0, with 19 bases in between. The CDR3 coding sequence is TGCGCCAGCAGCTTGGGGGTCTACGGGCGGGAAAGCTCCTACAATGAGCAGTTCTTC. Encoded protein: CASSLGVYGRESSYNEQFF.

The chain links TRBV5-1 to TRBJ2-4; D is perhaps TRBD1 (5 bases). The DNA end is a closer match to TRBJ2-5, so the J assignment may be wrong. This CDR3 spans 13 amino acids. Looked up from germline, CDR1 is SGHRS and CDR2 is YFSETQ. The CDR3 DNA reads TGCGCCAGCAGCCTCCTCAAGGGGGAGACCCAGTACTTC. Its translation: CASSLLKGETQYF.

This clonotype was observed once. The chain links TRBV2 to TRBJ2-7, with D perhaps TRBD1 (6 bases). The CDR3 covers 17 residues. The germline V and J ends were trimmed by 2 bases and 3 bases, with 20 bases remaining between them. Looked up from germline, CDR1 is SNHLY and CDR2 is FYNNEI. CDR3 in amino acids: CASSETSWPGADYEQYF. In nucleotides, the CDR3 is TGTGCCAGCAGTGAAACTTCCTGGCCAGGGGCGGACTACGAGCAGTACTTC.

The chain combines TRBV27 with TRBJ2-6; D may be TRBD1 (6 bases). The CDR3 runs 19 residues. V lost 8 bases and J lost 0, with 23 bases in between. Germline values: CDR1 MNHEY, CDR2 SMNVEV (reference sequence). As DNA, the CDR3 is TGTGCCAGCGCGGCAGGGAAAGGGGGTCTTTACTCTGGGGCCAACGTCCTGACTTTC. Its translation: CASAAGKGGLYSGANVLTF. The full variable domain, in which reference TRBV27 and TRBJ2-6 provide the parts outside the CDR3, is EAQVTQNPRYLITVTGKKLTVTCSQNMNHEYMSWYRQDPGLGLRQIYYSMNVEVTDKGDVPEGYKVSRKEKRNFPLILESPSPNQTSLYFCASAAGKGGLYSGANVLTFGAGSRLTVL.

This clonotype was seen a handful of times. The chain links TRBV15 to TRBJ2-7; D is possibly TRBD2 (6 bases). TRBJ2-5 explains the end of the DNA better; the J call may be wrong. Germline values: CDR1 LNHNV, CDR2 YYDKDF (reference sequence). The CDR3 totals 15 residues. The CDR3 reads CATSSQRESEETQYF. For the CDR3, the DNA is TGTGCCACCAGCAGTCAACGGGAGTCCGAAGAGACCCAGTACTTC.

The gene calls are TRBV18 and TRBJ1-2, with a possible D match to TRBD1 (6 bases). Trimming left V 5 bases short and J 4 bases short, with 14 bases between. The CDR3 spans 14 residues. From germline, CDR1 is KGHSH and CDR2 LQKENI. For the CDR3, the DNA is TGTGCCAGCTCATCGATCAGGGGAGGCTATGGCTACACCTTC. Protein sequence: CASSSIRGGYGYTF.

A few counts support this clonotype. The chain links TRBV5-4 to TRBJ2-5; 13 bases match TRBD2. This CDR3 region has 12 residues. The J segment lost 12 bases and the V segment lost 4 bases, leaving 3 bases of the junction unmatched. CDR1 and CDR2 (germline): SGHNT, YYREEE (reference sequence). The CDR3 region is CASSRTSGSKYF. CDR3 sequence (DNA): TGTGCCAGCAGCAGGACTAGCGGGAGCAAGTACTTC.

This chain uses TRBV20-1 with TRBJ2-7; no clear D. Germline values: CDR1 DFQATT, CDR2 SNEGSKA (reference sequence). The CDR3 extends over 15 amino acids. Trimming took 3 bases from V and 3 from J, leaving 18 bases between them. The CDR3 loop reads CSARVSGRSFYEQYF. The CDR3 region has the DNA TGCAGTGCTAGGGTCTCGGGCAGGAGCTTCTACGAGCAGTACTTC.

This clonotype was counted only a few times. The V gene is TRBV11-3, the J gene TRBJ1-1; 7 bases match TRBD1. The V gene's germline CDR1 is SGHNT and CDR2 YENEEA. There are 13 residues in the CDR3. The J segment lost 7 bases and the V segment lost 3 bases, leaving 5 bases of the junction unmatched. CDR3 sequence: CASSFRDRDEAFF. DNA for the CDR3: TGTGCCAGCAGCTTCCGAGACAGGGATGAAGCTTTCTTT.

The rearrangement uses TRBV5-1 and TRBJ2-5, with TRBD1 identical over 9 bases. The end of the DNA is better explained by TRBJ2-4, so the J call may be wrong. The CDR3 is 19 residues long. Germline V gene data show CDR1 as SGHRS and CDR2 as YFSETQ. The chain's CDR3 is CASSPPRTGAQAAKNIQYF. The CDR3 DNA follows: TGCGCCAGCAGCCCCCCTCGGACAGGGGCTCAGGCGGCCAAAAACATTCAGTACTTC.